This TCR beta chain emerged from a study of CD8+CD57+ T cells in acquired aplastic anemia. Patients sequenced had flow cytometry evidence of CD8+CD57+ cell expansion. No therapy was given to patients before blood sampling. Genomic DNA constituted the template upon which TCR beta VDJ and CDR3 profiling was performed. Each CDR3 protein gets one entry after TCRdb re-called the reads with MiXCR. The repertoire includes around 200,000 distinct CDR3 sequences, over 40% of them detected once, and approximately 20% sits in the top ten. This clonotype was picked up many times. One end of the junction varies from germline; a read error may be responsible. Germline CDR1 is SGHTA and CDR2 is FQGNSA. The CDR3 contains 13 residues.

V is TRBV7-2 and J is TRBJ1-4; D remains ambiguous. This clonotype originated in a human donor with aplastic anemia. What was sequenced was sorted CD4+, CD8+, or CD8+CD57+ T cells (not recorded which) from PBMCs. The CDR3: CASSLGLGRNPLF. CDR3 DNA sequence: TGTGCCAGCAGCTTAGGTTTGGGCAGGAACCCCTTATTT.